These T cell receptor beta chains were read from a single sample in a study of T-cell memory formation after mild COVID-19. TCRdb recomputed calls from the 5' RACE reads with MiXCR, one row per CDR3 protein. This table has roughly 150,000 distinct CDR3 sequences, 11% to 15% appearing once. Input material: PBMCs or a T cell subset sorted from them (not recorded which). The receptor set was obtained from an adult woman who had mild COVID-19 (a few samples of this study predate the infection). Cell type and time point are not known. The CDR3 runs from the conserved cysteine through the conserved F or W. D genes are given only for firm matches. Rows give clone size only sometimes, using once, few, many, or a class for an expanded clone.

>TRBD2|TRBJ2-1|TRBV27|-
CASSFLAGGPSGEKQFF
TGTGCCAGCAGTTTCTTAGCGGGAGGGCCTTCGGGAGAGAAGCAGTTCTTC
>TRBD1|TRBJ1-2|TRBV20-1|many
CSARDLGTGHGYTF
TGCAGTGCTAGAGATTTAGGGACAGGCCATGGCTACACCTTC
>-|TRBJ1-4|TRBV4-3|few
CASSPTSEGATNEKLFF
TGCGCCAGCAGCCCGACCTCTGAGGGGGCAACTAATGAAAAACTGTTTTTT
>-|TRBJ2-5|TRBV20-1|-
CSARDPLPRETQYF
TGCAGTGCTAGAGATCCCCTCCCCAGAGAGACCCAGTACTTC
>TRBD2|TRBJ2-1|TRBV27|-
CASSPSGRAHNEQFF
TGTGCCAGCTCCCCTAGCGGGAGGGCCCACAATGAGCAGTTCTTC
>-|TRBJ2-3|TRBV12-3/TRBV12-4|few
CASSLLTWGTDTQYF
TGTGCCAGCAGTCTCCTCACCTGGGGGACAGATACGCAGTATTTT
>TRBD2|TRBJ2-3|TRBV19|few
CASSLTSGSYTQYF
TGTGCCAGTAGTTTGACTAGCGGATCCTATACGCAGTATTTT
>TRBD1|TRBJ1-5|TRBV2|-
CASSGTGGAGQPQHF
TGTGCCAGCAGTGGGACAGGGGGCGCGGGTCAGCCCCAGCATTTT
>TRBD1|TRBJ2-7|TRBV6-5|few
CASSRGQEQYF
TGTGCCAGCAGTCGTGGACAGGAACAGTACTTC
>-|TRBJ2-1|TRBV13|few
CASSLGAVVTEEQFF
TGTGCCAGCAGCTTAGGCGCGGTTGTTACAGAAGAGCAGTTCTTC
>-|TRBJ2-5|TRBV7-8|few
CASSPPRGPSTTQYF
TGTGCCAGCAGCCCACCGCGGGGACCCTCGACTACCCAGTACTTC
>-|TRBJ1-5|TRBV6-5|few
CASSEGWGNQPQHF
TGTGCCAGCTCCGAGGGATGGGGGAATCAGCCCCAGCATTTT
>-|TRBJ1-1|TRBV19|-
CASSTGWTEAFF
TGTGCCAGTAGTACCGGTTGGACTGAAGCTTTCTTT
>-|TRBJ1-1|TRBV30|-
CAWRAGMGTEAFF
TGTGCCTGGAGGGCAGGGATGGGAACTGAAGCTTTCTTT
>-|TRBJ1-1|TRBV12-3/TRBV12-4|few
CASSFPEGGVGTEAFF
TGTGCCAGCAGTTTCCCCGAGGGGGGAGTGGGAACTGAAGCTTTCTTT
>-|TRBJ2-1|TRBV12-5|-
CASGGLENEQFF
TGTGCTAGTGGAGGGCTAGAGAATGAGCAGTTCTTC
>TRBD2|TRBJ2-7|TRBV7-8|-
CASSIGTSGGPYEQYF
TGTGCCAGCAGCATAGGGACTAGCGGGGGTCCCTACGAGCAGTACTTC
>-|TRBJ2-5|TRBV15|many
CATSGDARYLDF
TGTGCCACCAGCGGAGACGCCCGATATCTCGATTTC
>-|TRBJ1-5|TRBV19|-
CASATEDFFPSNQPQHF
TGTGCCAGTGCAACAGAAGATTTTTTTCCTAGCAATCAGCCCCAGCATTTT
>TRBD2|TRBJ2-1|TRBV10-3|-
CAISEERSGSFNEQFF
TGTGCCATCAGTGAGGAGCGTAGCGGGAGTTTCAATGAGCAGTTCTTC
>TRBD2|TRBJ2-3|TRBV7-9|many
CASARSGRGTGTQYF
TGTGCCAGCGCCAGGAGCGGGAGGGGGACCGGTACGCAGTATTTT